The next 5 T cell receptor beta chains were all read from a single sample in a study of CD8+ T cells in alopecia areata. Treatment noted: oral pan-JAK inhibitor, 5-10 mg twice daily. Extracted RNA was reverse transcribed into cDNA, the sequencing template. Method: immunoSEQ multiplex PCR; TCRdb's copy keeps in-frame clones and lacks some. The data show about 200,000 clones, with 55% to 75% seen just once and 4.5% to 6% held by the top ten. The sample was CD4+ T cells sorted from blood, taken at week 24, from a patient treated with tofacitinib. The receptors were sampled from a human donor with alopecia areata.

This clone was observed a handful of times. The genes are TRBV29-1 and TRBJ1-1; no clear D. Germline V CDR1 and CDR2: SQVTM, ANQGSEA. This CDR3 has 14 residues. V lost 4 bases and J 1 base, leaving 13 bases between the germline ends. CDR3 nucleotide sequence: TGCAGCGTTGGGTCTACCCGACGGAACACTGAAGCTTTCTTT. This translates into CSVGSTRRNTEAFF. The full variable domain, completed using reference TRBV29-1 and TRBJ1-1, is SAVISQKPSRDICQRGTSLTIQCQVDSQVTMMFWYRQQPGQSLTLIATANQGSEATYESGFVIDKFPISRPNLTFSTLTVSNMSPEDSSIYLCSVGSTRRNTEAFFGQGTRLTVV.

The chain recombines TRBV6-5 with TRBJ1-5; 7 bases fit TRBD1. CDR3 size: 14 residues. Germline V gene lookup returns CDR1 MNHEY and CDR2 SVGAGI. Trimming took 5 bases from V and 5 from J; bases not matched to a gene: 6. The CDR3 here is CASSPTGTDQPQHF. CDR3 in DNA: TGTGCCAGCAGTCCTACAGGGACAGATCAGCCCCAGCATTTT.

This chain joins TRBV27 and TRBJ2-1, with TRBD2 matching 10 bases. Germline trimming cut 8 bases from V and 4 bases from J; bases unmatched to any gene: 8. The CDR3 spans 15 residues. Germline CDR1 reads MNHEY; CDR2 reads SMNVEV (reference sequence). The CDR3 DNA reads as TGTGCCAGCCGATATAGCGGGGGGACGTACAATGAGCAGTTCTTC. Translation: CASRYSGGTYNEQFF.

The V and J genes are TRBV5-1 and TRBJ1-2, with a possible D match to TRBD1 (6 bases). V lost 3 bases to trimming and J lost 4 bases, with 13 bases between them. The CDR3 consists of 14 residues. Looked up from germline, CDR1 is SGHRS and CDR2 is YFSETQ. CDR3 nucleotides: TGCGCCAGCAGCTGGGGGCAGGGTAGCTATGGCTACACCTTC. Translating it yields CASSWGQGSYGYTF.

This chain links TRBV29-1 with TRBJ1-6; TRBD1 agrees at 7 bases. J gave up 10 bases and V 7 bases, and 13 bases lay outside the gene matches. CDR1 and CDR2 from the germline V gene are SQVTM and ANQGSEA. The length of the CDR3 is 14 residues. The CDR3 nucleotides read TGCAGCGCTAGCTTCCGGGACAGCCAATCACCCCTCCACTTT. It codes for CSASFRDSQSPLHF.